This section outlines one T cell receptor (beta chain) sequence together with its context. The data are from a study of T cells expressing NK-cell markers. TCRdb re-called the 5' RACE reads and gives one entry per CDR3 protein, without DNA. The sample features 500,000 or so distinct CDR3 sequences, with roughly 3.4% in its top ten. The CDR3 has 16 residues. The germline V gene encodes CDR1 MGHRA and CDR2 YSYEKL. This sequence joins TRBV4-1 and TRBJ2-1; TCRdb outputs TRBD1, but without DNA this stays unchecked. This clonotype was obtained from a man aged 18 to 29 in good health. Sample: blood T cells: a sorted CD56 or NKG2C T cell subset, CD4+ or CD8+ T cells, or bulk PBMC T cells (not recorded which). The CDR3 is CASSQPDRGPNNEQFF.